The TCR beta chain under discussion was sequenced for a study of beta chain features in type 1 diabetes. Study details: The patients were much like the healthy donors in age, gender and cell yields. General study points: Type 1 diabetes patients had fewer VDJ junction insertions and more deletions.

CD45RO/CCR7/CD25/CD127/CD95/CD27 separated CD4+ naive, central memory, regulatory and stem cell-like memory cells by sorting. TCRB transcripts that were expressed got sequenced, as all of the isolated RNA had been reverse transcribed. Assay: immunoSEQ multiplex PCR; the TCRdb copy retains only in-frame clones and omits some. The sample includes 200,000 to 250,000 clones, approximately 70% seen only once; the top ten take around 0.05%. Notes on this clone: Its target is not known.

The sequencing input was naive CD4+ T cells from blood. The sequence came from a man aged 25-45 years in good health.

Here the CDR3 reads CAWSPYNGADTQYF. The CDR3 DNA reads as TGTGCCTGGAGCCCGTATAACGGGGCAGATACGCAGTATTTT. V usage is TRBV30 and J usage is TRBJ2-3; TRBD2 might be the D (5 bases). V gave up 3 bases and J gave up 4 bases, with 14 bases separating them. The germline V gene encodes CDR1 GTSNPN and CDR2 SVGIG (reference sequence). This CDR3 is 14 amino acids long.